Listed here are 13 T cell receptor beta chains from one sample, sequenced in a study of CD8+CD57+ T cells in acquired aplastic anemia. All patients picked for sequencing had shown, by flow cytometry, an expansion of CD8+CD57+ cells. The template used for profiling TCR beta VDJ and CDR3 was genomic DNA. From the reads, TCRdb called clonotypes with MiXCR, one entry per CDR3 protein. This table has some 92,000 distinct CDR3 sequences, roughly two thirds appearing once. The sample taken for sequencing was sorted CD4+, CD8+, or CD8+CD57+ T cells (not recorded which) from PBMCs. The receptors derive from a human donor with aplastic anemia.

To note about this clonotype: Mismatch with germline at one junction end may stem from a read error. The V and J genes are TRBV20-1 and TRBJ2-5; 11 nucleotides match TRBD2. Germline V gene lookup returns CDR1 DFQATT and CDR2 SNEGSKA (reference sequence). The CDR3 sequence is 15 residues long. The CDR3 is CGARPGLAVQETQYF. CDR3 coding DNA: TGCGGTGCTAGGCCGGGACTAGCGGTACAAGAGACCCAGTACTTC.

This chain joins TRBV24-1 and TRBJ2-1; TRBD2 aligns across 9 bases. The germline CDR1 and CDR2 sequences are KGHDR and SFDVKD. V was clipped by 5 bases and J by 6 bases; unmatched bases: 4. The CDR3 runs to 14 residues. DNA of the CDR3: TGTGCCACCAGTGCCGGGACTAGCAGCAATGAGCAGTTCTTC. Residues: CATSAGTSSNEQFF.

This clonotype was counted only a few times. J is TRBJ2-7 and V is TRBV20-1; 7 bases match TRBD1. This CDR3 is built from 15 residues. Germline V gene lookup returns CDR1 DFQATT and CDR2 SNEGSKA (reference sequence). Trimming removed 5 bases from V and 3 bases from J; junction bases left unmatched: 13. The CDR3 region is CSAPRPTGIIYEQYF. CDR3 coding DNA: TGCAGTGCTCCGCGCCCGACAGGGATTATCTACGAGCAGTACTTC.

This clonotype has just a few counts. V and J are TRBV20-1 and TRBJ1-4; TRBD1 might be the D (5 bases). The CDR3 is 14 residues long. The V end lost 1 base, the J end lost 5 bases, and 11 bases lay between the germline ends. CDR1 DFQATT and CDR2 SNEGSKA come from the germline V gene (reference sequence). The CDR3: CSARAQTVNEKLFF. CDR3 in DNA: TGCAGTGCTAGAGCCCAGACAGTAAATGAAAAACTGTTTTTT.

CDR3 amino acids: CASSPRTGVGYTF. CDR3 sequence (DNA): TGTGCCAGCAGCCCGAGGACAGGCGTAGGCTACACCTTC. The rearrangement joins TRBV7-3 to TRBJ1-2; 7 bases fit TRBD1. V was clipped by 5 bases and J by 8 bases; unmatched bases: 8. Germline V gives CDR1 SGHTA, CDR2 FQGTGA. The CDR3 runs to 13 residues.

V is TRBV15 and J is TRBJ2-1; possibly TRBD2 for D (6 bases). V dropped 0 bases and J dropped 10 bases, with 22 bases sitting between them. Germline V gene data show CDR1 as LNHNV and CDR2 as YYDKDF (reference sequence). The CDR3 loop spans 17 amino acids. This CDR3 is CATSRDGDLGYVSEQFF. CDR3 nucleotide sequence: TGTGCCACCAGCAGAGATGGGGACTTGGGTTACGTGTCAGAGCAGTTCTTC.

The rearrangement links TRBV7-8 to TRBJ2-7, with 8 bases aligning to TRBD2. Per germline, CDR1 SGHVS and CDR2 FQNEAQ. The CDR3 consists of 16 residues. Trimming cost V 3 bases and J 2 bases; bases outside gene matches: 9. CDR3 loop: CASSLRRAGVTYEQYF. Here the CDR3 DNA reads TGTGCCAGCAGCTTGAGACGAGCGGGGGTCACCTACGAGCAGTACTTC.

This clonotype turned up a few times. The V and J genes are TRBV6-1 and TRBJ2-3, with 7 bases that match TRBD2. The junction had 10 bases not matched to a gene; V was cut back by 6 bases and J by 4 bases. This CDR3 comprises 15 residues. The germline V gene encodes CDR1 MNHNS and CDR2 SASEGT. CDR3 sequence: CASSPSQGGADTQYF. The CDR3, as DNA: TGTGCCAGCAGCCCCTCGCAGGGAGGGGCAGATACGCAGTATTTT.

There are many counts of this clonotype. The chain uses TRBV25-1 and TRBJ1-2; D might be TRBD1 (5 bases). The germline V and J ends were trimmed by 0 bases and 8 bases, with 16 bases remaining between them. CDR1 and CDR2 from the germline V gene are MGHDK and SYGVNS. This CDR3 spans 15 amino acids. CDR3 sequence reads: CASSEYMGERNGYTF. DNA of the CDR3: TGTGCCAGCAGTGAATATATGGGGGAAAGAAACGGCTACACCTTC.

This clonotype qualifies as large. This sequence joins TRBV7-9 and TRBJ2-7; 7 bases align to TRBD2. Trimming at V came to 8 bases and at J to 2 bases, leaving 3 bases not matched to a gene. The CDR3 consists of 12 residues. Per germline, CDR1 SEHNR and CDR2 FQNEAQ (reference sequence). The CDR3 DNA is TGTGCCAGCGGGGGGGATACCTACGAGCAGTACTTC. Translating gives CASGGDTYEQYF.

This chain connects TRBV2 to TRBJ2-1; 11 bases map to TRBD2. The V segment lost 5 bases and the J segment 6 bases; nucleotides outside the gene matches: 6. Germline-derived CDR1 and CDR2 are SNHLY and FYNNEI. The length of the CDR3 is 15 residues. The CDR3 loop is CASSPLAGGGNEQFF. In nucleotides, the CDR3 is TGTGCCAGCAGTCCCCTAGCGGGAGGTGGCAATGAGCAGTTCTTC.

The chain carries TRBV20-1 and TRBJ1-5; 8 nucleotides agree with TRBD1. The CDR3 extends over 13 amino acids. J gave up 10 bases and V 4 bases, and 9 bases lay outside the gene matches. Germline-derived CDR1 and CDR2 are DFQATT and SNEGSKA (reference sequence). DNA for the CDR3: TGCAGTGCTATGGACAGGGTCAACAGCCCCCAGCATTTT. Translated, it gives CSAMDRVNSPQHF.

V and J are TRBV27 and TRBJ2-7; the match to TRBD1 covers 9 bases. The ends lost 5 bases at V and 5 bases at J; junction bases unmatched: 10. CDR3 length: 15 amino acids. Germline V gives CDR1 MNHEY, CDR2 SMNVEV (reference sequence). CDR3 amino acids: CASSPAGTGTNEQYF. CDR3 in DNA: TGTGCCAGCAGTCCCGCCGGGACAGGGACCAACGAGCAGTACTTC.